Listed here are 24 T cell receptor beta chains from one sample, sequenced in a study of radiotherapy plus CTLA-4 blockade in lung cancer. Method: immunoSEQ multiplex PCR; TCRdb's copy keeps in-frame clones and lacks some. The data hold 1,500 to 2,000 clones, with 88% observed a single time. The specimen comprised tumor tissue, sampled from a patient treated with radiotherapy plus ipilimumab. These receptors originate from a human donor with non-small cell lung cancer who had a complete response to radiotherapy plus ipilimumab.

The V and J genes are TRBV18 and TRBJ2-3; D uncertain. Trimming took 2 bases from V and 4 from J, leaving 10 bases between them. Germline loops: CDR1 KGHSH, CDR2 LQKENI. This CDR3 contains 14 residues. In DNA form, the CDR3 reads TGTGCCAGCTCACCAAACTCAGGACCAGATACGCAGTATTTT. Protein: CASSPNSGPDTQYF.

The rearrangement joins TRBV18 to TRBJ1-1, with D maybe TRBD1 (5 bases). The CDR3 is 13 amino acids. The V gene's germline CDR1 is KGHSH and CDR2 LQKENI. V dropped 0 bases and J dropped 7 bases, with 9 bases sitting between them. CDR3 protein: CASSPPGGVEAFF. The CDR3 DNA follows: TGTGCCAGCTCACCACCGGGGGGGGTTGAAGCTTTCTTT.

The chain is built from TRBV4-1 and TRBJ1-3, with D perhaps matching TRBD1 (6 bases). Germline lookup yields CDR1 MGHRA and CDR2 YSYEKL. The V end was cut by 1 base, the J end by 1 base, with 11 bases between. The CDR3 runs to 16 residues. The CDR3, as DNA: TGCGCCAGCAGCCAAGTGTCCAGGGGATCTGGAAACACCATATATTTT. Translated: CASSQVSRGSGNTIYF.

J is TRBJ2-3 and V is TRBV7-9, with TRBD2 as a possible D gene (9 bases). The CDR3 has 19 amino acids. The germline CDR1 and CDR2 sequences are SEHNR and FQNEAQ (reference sequence). V lost 4 bases and J lost 2, with 25 bases in between. This chain's CDR3 is CASSSGTGLATIVTDTQYF. The CDR3, as DNA: TGTGCCAGCAGCTCAGGGACAGGACTAGCGACGATTGTCACAGATACGCAGTATTTT.

The chain joins TRBV27 to TRBJ2-5; 7 bases fit TRBD1. Germline CDR1 reads MNHEY; CDR2 reads SMNVEV (reference sequence). This CDR3 contains 14 residues. Trimming cost V 4 bases and J 3 bases; bases outside gene matches: 5. CDR3 amino acids: CASSSLQGEETQYF. The CDR3 DNA sequence: TGTGCCAGCAGTTCCCTTCAGGGGGAAGAGACCCAGTACTTC.

The chain joins TRBV6-5 to TRBJ1-1; D uncertain. The CDR3 loop spans 12 amino acids. The V gene's germline CDR1 is MNHEY and CDR2 SVGAGI. V dropped 6 bases and J dropped 0 bases, with 5 bases sitting between them. The CDR3, as DNA: TGTGCCAGCAGATCTCTGAACACTGAAGCTTTCTTT. The encoded protein is CASRSLNTEAFF.

The rearrangement uses TRBV7-9 and TRBJ1-4; D not resolved. The CDR3 spans 14 residues. Germline assignment: CDR1 SEHNR and CDR2 FQNEAQ (reference sequence). The V end was cut by 4 bases, the J end by 6 bases, with 12 bases between. This CDR3 reads CASSSFRRDEKLFF. In DNA form, the CDR3 reads TGTGCCAGCAGCTCTTTCAGGCGCGATGAAAAACTGTTTTTT.

CDR3 region: CASSSRKEEQYF. The CDR3 DNA follows: TGTGCCAGCAGTTCCCGTAAAGAAGAGCAGTACTTC. The chain combines TRBV27 with TRBJ2-7; D gene unclear. V was pared by 4 bases and J by 7 bases, with 11 bases between. CDR3 length equals 12 residues. From germline, CDR1 is MNHEY and CDR2 SMNVEV (reference sequence).

The J gene is TRBJ2-5, the V gene TRBV11-3; D is possibly TRBD2 (6 bases). From germline, CDR1 is SGHNT and CDR2 YENEEA. Trimming removed 8 bases from V and 4 bases from J, with 17 bases in between. The CDR3 is made up of 14 amino acids. This chain's CDR3 is CASQEGAGSETQYF. The DNA for the CDR3 is TGTGCCAGCCAGGAGGGTGCGGGATCAGAGACCCAGTACTTC.

The rearrangement uses TRBV29-1 and TRBJ1-2; TRBD1 agrees at 10 bases. Per germline, CDR1 SQVTM and CDR2 ANQGSEA. This CDR3 has 13 amino acids. The junction had 8 bases not matched to a gene; V was cut back by 5 bases and J by 8 bases. CDR3 in amino acids: CSVLRQGAGGYTF. DNA for the CDR3: TGCAGCGTTCTAAGACAGGGGGCTGGCGGCTACACCTTC.

The rearrangement uses TRBV11-2 and TRBJ2-5; D is undetermined. The CDR3 sequence is 13 residues long. CDR1 SGHAT and CDR2 FQNNGV come from the germline V gene. Trimming shortened V by 5 bases and J by 1 base, and 8 bases separated the two germline ends. The CDR3 reads CASSVWGQETQYF. Written as DNA, the CDR3 is TGTGCCAGCAGCGTGTGGGGCCAAGAGACCCAGTACTTC.

This chain connects TRBV10-2 to TRBJ1-3; D gene unclear. The V gene lost 0 bases and the J gene lost 8 bases, with 20 bases spanning the gap. The CDR3 is 17 amino acids. Germline V CDR1 and CDR2: WSHSY, SAAADI. The CDR3 loop reads CASSESTIKETGDTIYF. CDR3 bases: TGCGCCAGCAGTGAGTCAACAATTAAGGAGACCGGGGACACCATATATTTT.

V gene TRBV5-4 combines with J gene TRBJ2-1; 8 bases are shared with TRBD2. Germline loops: CDR1 SGHNT, CDR2 YYREEE (reference sequence). V shed 3 bases, J shed 4 bases, and the junction held 6 bases outside the gene matches. The length of the CDR3 is 15 residues. In DNA form, the CDR3 reads TGTGCCAGCAGCTCCCCGGGACTAGATTACAATGAGCAGTTCTTC. Amino acids: CASSSPGLDYNEQFF. Variable domain in full (rest from reference TRBV5-4 and TRBJ2-1): ETGVTQSPTHLIKTRGQQVTLRCSSQSGHNTVSWYQQALGQGPQFIFQYYREEENGRGNFPPRFSGLQFPNYSSELNVNALELDDSALYLCASSSPGLDYNEQFFGPGTRLTVL.

The CDR3 bases are TGTGCCAGCAGCTTGACTAGCGGGGGGGCACCCTACGAGCAGTACTTC. Translating gives CASSLTSGGAPYEQYF. The gene calls are TRBV5-4 and TRBJ2-7, with 13 bases matching TRBD2. This CDR3 region has 16 residues. V lost 1 base to trimming and J lost 2 bases; unmatched junction nucleotides: 3. Per germline, CDR1 SGHNT and CDR2 YYREEE (reference sequence). The variable domain in full, with the rest retrieved from reference TRBV5-4 and TRBJ2-7, is ETGVTQSPTHLIKTRGQQVTLRCSSQSGHNTVSWYQQALGQGPQFIFQYYREEENGRGNFPPRFSGLQFPNYSSELNVNALELDDSALYLCASSLTSGGAPYEQYFGPGTRLTVT.

This clone appeared a single time. CDR3 DNA: TGTGCCATCACGCGTCCGGGACTAGCGGGAGTTGTAAGAGAGCAGTTCTTC. The encoded protein is CAITRPGLAGVVREQFF. The chain carries TRBV7-2 and TRBJ2-1; 14 nucleotides line up with TRBD2. The germline gives CDR1 SGHTA, CDR2 FQGNSA. J gave up 10 bases and V 10 bases, and 18 bases lay outside the gene matches. The CDR3 sequence is 17 residues long.

The chain joins TRBV5-1 to TRBJ2-7; no reliable D call. The CDR3 consists of 14 residues. Trimming removed 2 bases from V and 0 bases from J, with 9 bases in between. Germline assignment: CDR1 SGHRS and CDR2 YFSETQ. The CDR3 region is CASSLSPSSYEQYF. The CDR3 coding sequence is TGCGCCAGCAGCTTATCACCGAGCTCCTACGAGCAGTACTTC.

This clone was observed a single time. The rearrangement joins TRBV4-1 to TRBJ1-5, with 8 bases fitting TRBD1. The V and J ends lost 0 bases and 7 bases, in that order; junction bases with no gene match: 11. CDR1 and CDR2 (germline): MGHRA, YSYEKL. This CDR3 spans 17 amino acids. The CDR3 coding sequence is TGCGCCAGCAGCCAAGATTGGGCCAGGGGGCAAGAACAGCCCCAGCATTTT. Its protein is CASSQDWARGQEQPQHF.

The rearrangement links TRBV11-2 to TRBJ2-1, with D possibly matching TRBD2 (5 bases). Germline V gene data show CDR1 as SGHAT and CDR2 as FQNNGV. V was trimmed by 5 bases and J by 1 base, leaving 12 bases between them. The CDR3 is 15 amino acids. The CDR3 DNA is TGTGCCAGCAGCACCCCCCGGGGATCCTACAATGAGCAGTTCTTC. It encodes CASSTPRGSYNEQFF.

The chain couples TRBV7-9 to TRBJ2-5; the match to TRBD1 covers 10 bases. The CDR3 sequence is 15 residues long. Germline V lookup: CDR1 SEHNR, CDR2 FQNEAQ (reference sequence). V was pared by 7 bases and J by 5 bases, with 10 bases of the junction left unmatched. CDR3 DNA sequence: TGTGCCAGCACCGGTAGGGGACAGGGGATGGAGACCCAGTACTTC. Translation: CASTGRGQGMETQYF.

The genes are TRBV13 and TRBJ2-1; D is perhaps TRBD2 (6 bases). The ends were cut back, 3 bases at V and 2 bases at J, with 8 bases in the middle. CDR1 PRHDT and CDR2 FYEKMQ come from the germline V gene (reference sequence). The CDR3 consists of 14 residues. CDR3 DNA sequence: TGTGCCAGCAGCTTCGGCGGGACCTACAATGAGCAGTTCTTC. Its protein is CASSFGGTYNEQFF.

This chain uses TRBV4-1 with TRBJ2-3; D is possibly TRBD1 or TRBD2 (5 bases each). CDR3 length equals 17 residues. Germline V CDR1 and CDR2: MGHRA, YSYEKL. Trimming stripped 3 bases from V and 0 bases from J, with 16 bases between. CDR3: CASSQLSGAISTDTQYF. Here the CDR3 DNA reads TGCGCCAGCAGCCAGCTTTCCGGGGCCATAAGCACAGATACGCAGTATTTT.

This clone was counted between two and nine times. The chain uses TRBV18 and TRBJ2-7, with TRBD1 identical over 10 bases. The CDR3 has 15 residues. With V trimmed by 3 bases and J by 2 bases, 4 bases remained unmatched. The germline V gene has CDR1 KGHSH and CDR2 LQKENI. For the CDR3, the DNA is TGTGCCAGCTCACCCGGGACAGGGGATACCTACGAGCAGTACGTC. Protein: CASSPGTGDTYEQYV.

The chain couples TRBV27 to TRBJ1-2; D ambiguous. Looked up from germline, CDR1 is MNHEY and CDR2 is SMNVEV (reference sequence). The length of the CDR3 is 12 residues. With 4 bases removed from V and 7 bases from J, the gap between germline ends came to 10 bases. The CDR3 region has the DNA TGTGCCAGCAGTTCATCCCGTTCTGGCTACACCTTC. It encodes CASSSSRSGYTF.

J is TRBJ1-3 and V is TRBV14; no reliable D call. The CDR3 has 14 amino acids. CDR1 SGHDN and CDR2 FVKESK come from the germline V gene. V shed 6 bases and J shed 4 bases, with 13 bases lying between them. The CDR3 reads CASSAEARGNTIYF. CDR3 sequence (DNA): TGTGCCAGCAGTGCGGAAGCGAGGGGAAACACCATATATTTT.